This TCR beta chain was documented in a study of blood T cell repertoires in COVID-19. The CDR3 consists of 16 residues. V lost 0 bases to trimming and J lost 1 base; unmatched junction nucleotides: 2. CDR1 and CDR2 (germline): MNHEY, SVGAGI. Assay: immunoSEQ multiplex PCR; the TCRdb copy retains only in-frame clones and omits some. This table holds 310,000 or so clones, about 87% found once. The chain uses TRBV6-5 and TRBJ2-1; 8 bases are a match to TRBD1. The specimen sequenced was peripheral blood. This clonotype was obtained from a man aged 30 to 39 with COVID-19, enrolled during active disease. The CDR3 sequence: CASSYSGQGSYNEQFF. The CDR3 DNA is TGTGCCAGCAGTTACTCTGGACAGGGATCCTACAATGAGCAGTTCTTC.